This T cell receptor (beta chain) was identified during a study of blood T cell repertoires in COVID-19. Sequencing was performed with immunoSEQ multiplex PCR; in TCRdb, only in-frame clones are kept and a portion is missing. The sample holds roughly 84,000 clones; approximately 80% are singletons and the top ten take about 12%. This clone came up once. CDR1 is KGHSH, CDR2 LQKENI, per germline. There are 12 residues in the CDR3. The V and J ends lost 3 bases and 7 bases respectively, with 7 bases between them. The receptor's source is a woman aged 40 to 55 with active or convalescent COVID-19. The chain couples TRBV18 to TRBJ2-1, with D perhaps TRBD2 (5 bases). The sample comprised peripheral blood. For the CDR3, the DNA is TGTGCCAGCTCACCTGAGGGAAATGAGCAGTTCTTC. Its protein product is CASSPEGNEQFF.